These 19 T cell receptor beta chains came from one sample sequenced in a study of blood T cell repertoires in COVID-19. Produced via immunoSEQ multiplex PCR; TCRdb's table is partial and in-frame only. The sample consists of roughly 150,000 clones, around 86% of them appearing once. Sequenced input: peripheral blood. These receptors came from a woman of 80 years or more with acute or convalescent COVID-19.

V and J are TRBV6-5 and TRBJ1-2; D is ambiguous. The CDR3 consists of 15 residues. Trimming took 5 bases from V and 4 from J, leaving 17 bases between them. Germline CDR1 and CDR2: MNHEY and SVGAGI. CDR3 region: CASSPRGESIYGYTF. DNA of the CDR3: TGTGCCAGCAGTCCTCGAGGAGAATCCATCTATGGCTACACCTTC.

This clone has only one observation. The chain combines TRBV14 with TRBJ1-1, with D possibly matching TRBD1 (5 bases). Per the germline V gene, CDR1 is SGHDN and CDR2 is FVKESK. V was pared by 6 bases and J by 5 bases, with 25 bases between. There are 17 residues in the CDR3. CDR3 amino acids: CASRYLEGMGFETEAFF. The CDR3 nucleotides are TGTGCCAGCAGATACTTGGAGGGGATGGGGTTTGAAACTGAAGCTTTCTTT.

The chain joins TRBV28 to TRBJ2-7, with a possible D match to TRBD1 (5 bases). This CDR3 region has 16 residues. V was pared by 3 bases and J by 3 bases, with 18 bases between. In germline, CDR1 is MDHEN, CDR2 SYDVKM. This CDR3 is CASSLFRQTPFYEQYF. The CDR3 DNA reads as TGTGCCAGCAGTTTGTTTAGACAGACTCCTTTCTACGAGCAGTACTTC.

The chain couples TRBV5-1 to TRBJ1-2; 7 nucleotides agree with TRBD1. Looked up from germline, CDR1 is SGHRS and CDR2 is YFSETQ. The CDR3 runs 15 residues. The V gene end was trimmed by 3 bases and the J gene end by 2 bases; junction bases not matched to a gene: 7. The CDR3: CASSSGDSFNYGYTF. Here the CDR3 DNA reads TGCGCCAGCAGCTCTGGGGACAGTTTCAACTATGGCTACACCTTC.

This chain uses TRBV11-2 with TRBJ2-7, with unresolved D. Germline V lookup: CDR1 SGHAT, CDR2 FQNNGV. V dropped 5 bases and J dropped 4 bases, with 9 bases sitting between them. There are 12 residues in the CDR3. CDR3 sequence reads: CASSRANYEQYF. The CDR3 DNA follows: TGTGCCAGCAGCCGCGCGAATTACGAGCAGTACTTC.

The chain has TRBV30 and TRBJ1-2, with D perhaps TRBD1 (5 bases). V was clipped by 1 base and J by 4 bases, with 7 bases between them. Germline V CDR1 and CDR2: GTSNPN, SVGIG (reference sequence). The length of the CDR3 is 12 residues. For the CDR3, the DNA is TGTGCCTGGAGTGGCGGGGGCTATGGCTACACCTTC. Translated, it gives CAWSGGGYGYTF.

In DNA form, the CDR3 reads TGTGCCAGCAGCCAAGAAACGGTGAGCTCCTACGAGCAGTACTTC. Translation: CASSQETVSSYEQYF. The rearrangement uses TRBV14 and TRBJ2-7, with unresolved D. V was cut by 0 bases and J by 0 bases, with 9 bases left in between. Germline CDR1 reads SGHDN; CDR2 reads FVKESK. The CDR3 length is 15 residues.

This chain links TRBV10-3 with TRBJ2-7; tentative D call: TRBD1 (6 bases). Germline V CDR1 and CDR2: ENHRY, SYGVKD. The CDR3 is made up of 13 amino acids. Trimming left V 5 bases short and J 0 bases short, with 8 bases between. The CDR3 DNA sequence: TGTGCCATCAGTACAGGGCCCTCCTACGAGCAGTACTTC. It specifies CAISTGPSYEQYF.

The gene calls are TRBV7-9 and TRBJ2-1, with TRBD2 matching over 16 bases. The CDR3 runs 19 residues. Losses at the gene ends were 0 bases for V and 2 bases for J; bases not matched to a gene: 4. Germline V gene data show CDR1 as SEHNR and CDR2 as FQNEAQ (reference sequence). The CDR3 nucleotides read TGTGCCAGCAGCTTAGCGGGACTAGCGGGAGGGGGCACCTACAATGAGCAGTTCTTC. Translating it yields CASSLAGLAGGGTYNEQFF.

V is TRBV6-6 and J is TRBJ2-3; D unclear. The V end was cut by 0 bases, the J end by 12 bases, with 13 bases between. CDR1 MNHNY and CDR2 SVGAGI come from the germline V gene (reference sequence). There are 13 residues in the CDR3. The CDR3 sequence is CASSYSRAPSQYF. DNA for the CDR3: TGTGCCAGCAGTTACTCGCGCGCCCCATCCCAGTATTTT.

This chain links TRBV5-4 with TRBJ2-5; 7 bases align to TRBD2. The CDR3 length is 16 residues. Germline V gene lookup returns CDR1 SGHNT and CDR2 YYREEE (reference sequence). V shed 3 bases and J 2 bases; nucleotides not matched to a gene: 10. For the CDR3, the DNA is TGTGCCAGCAGCTCGGGCGGGAGTCTAGGGCAAGAGACCCAGTACTTC. Encoded protein: CASSSGGSLGQETQYF.

This chain uses TRBV28 with TRBJ1-2; 7 bases are a match to TRBD1. Looked up from germline, CDR1 is MDHEN and CDR2 is SYDVKM. Trimming at V came to 1 base and at J to 7 bases, leaving 6 bases not matched to a gene. The CDR3 is 14 residues long. The CDR3 is CASSLSGRGLGYTF. The CDR3 DNA reads TGTGCCAGCAGTTTATCGGGTAGGGGGCTTGGCTACACCTTC.

The count of this clone is one. V usage is TRBV5-1 and J usage is TRBJ2-5; TRBD1 matches at 10 bases. Germline values: CDR1 SGHRS, CDR2 YFSETQ. V was clipped by 5 bases and J by 6 bases; unmatched bases: 13. The CDR3 sequence is 16 residues long. CDR3 sequence: CASSRAGQGVAKTQYF. For the CDR3, the DNA is TGCGCCAGCAGTCGGGCCGGACAGGGGGTGGCGAAGACCCAGTACTTC.

About this clone itself: One junction end does not reproduce the germline sequence, and a read error may be involved. The rearrangement joins TRBV4-1 to TRBJ2-7; 12 bases are a match to TRBD2. Germline lookup yields CDR1 MGHRA and CDR2 YSYEKL. The CDR3 spans 15 residues. CDR3 bases: TGCGCCAGCAGTCAAGGGACTAGCGGGTTGTACGAGCAGTACTTC. This sequence encodes CASSQGTSGLYEQYF.

This clone was seen a handful of times. The CDR3 nucleotides are TGTGCCAGCGGCCGACTAGCGGGAGTAAGCGAGCAGTACTTC. Its protein product is CASGRLAGVSEQYF. The genes are TRBV7-8 and TRBJ2-7, with 12 positions matching TRBD2. Germline V gene lookup returns CDR1 SGHVS and CDR2 FQNEAQ. This CDR3 contains 14 residues. The trim removed 8 bases at V and 6 bases at J, leaving 8 bases unmatched.

The chain carries TRBV10-3 and TRBJ2-6; the match to TRBD1 covers 10 bases. The CDR3 runs 17 residues. Looked up from germline, CDR1 is ENHRY and CDR2 is SYGVKD. Trimming took 10 bases from V and 4 from J; bases not matched to a gene: 13. For the CDR3, the DNA is TGTGCCAGTTACTCCGGGACAGGGGTTACAGGGGCCAACGTCCTGACTTTC. Amino acids: CASYSGTGVTGANVLTF.

This chain links TRBV27 with TRBJ2-7; D is undetermined. The germline gives CDR1 MNHEY, CDR2 SMNVEV (reference sequence). V dropped 3 bases and J dropped 5 bases, with 14 bases sitting between them. This CDR3 region has 14 residues. CDR3 loop: CASSFVEATNEQYF. For the CDR3, the DNA is TGTGCCAGCAGTTTTGTAGAAGCTACCAACGAGCAGTACTTC.

The rearrangement joins TRBV4-1 to TRBJ2-3; 9 nucleotides align to TRBD2. Germline CDR1 and CDR2: MGHRA and YSYEKL. V was pared by 5 bases and J by 1 base, with 7 bases of the junction left unmatched. The CDR3 totals 16 residues. This CDR3 reads CASSLTAGGRTDTQYF. CDR3 sequence (DNA): TGCGCCAGCAGCTTAACGGCGGGGGGGCGCACAGATACGCAGTATTTT.

The V gene is TRBV2, the J gene TRBJ1-2; TRBD1 aligns across 9 bases. V shed 3 bases and J 5 bases; nucleotides not matched to a gene: 4. Per the germline V gene, CDR1 is SNHLY and CDR2 is FYNNEI. This CDR3 has 14 residues. The CDR3 DNA reads as TGTGCCAGCAGTGACAACAGGGGGCGATATGGCTACACCTTC. It encodes CASSDNRGRYGYTF. Complete variable domain (other parts from reference TRBV2 and TRBJ1-2): EPEVTQTPSHQVTQMGQEVILRCVPISNHLYFYWYRQILGQKVEFLVSFYNNEISEKSEIFDDQFSVERPDGSNFTLKIRSTKLEDSAMYFCASSDNRGRYGYTFGSGTRLTVV.